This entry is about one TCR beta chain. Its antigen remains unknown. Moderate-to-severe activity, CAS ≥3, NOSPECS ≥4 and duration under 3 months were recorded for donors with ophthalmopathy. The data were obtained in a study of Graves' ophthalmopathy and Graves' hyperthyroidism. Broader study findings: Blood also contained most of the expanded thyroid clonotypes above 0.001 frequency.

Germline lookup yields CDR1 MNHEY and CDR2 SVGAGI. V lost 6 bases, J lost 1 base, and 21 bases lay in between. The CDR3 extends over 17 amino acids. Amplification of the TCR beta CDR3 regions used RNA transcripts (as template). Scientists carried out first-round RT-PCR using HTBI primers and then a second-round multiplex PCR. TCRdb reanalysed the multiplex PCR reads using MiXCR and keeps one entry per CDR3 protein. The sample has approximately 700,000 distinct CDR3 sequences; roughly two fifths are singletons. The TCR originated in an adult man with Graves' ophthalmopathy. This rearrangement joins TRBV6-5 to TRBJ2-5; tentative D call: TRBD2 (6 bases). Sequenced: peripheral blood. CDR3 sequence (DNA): TGTGCCAGCAGCCCCGGGAGTTCCGGGTGGCTCCAAGAGACCCAGTACTTC. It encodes CASSPGSSGWLQETQYF.